Listed below are T cell receptor beta chains from one sample, sequenced in a study of neoadjuvant anti-PD-1 for oral cavity cancer. Using immunoSEQ multiplex PCR, the repertoire was profiled, and TCRdb retains in-frame clones only, with some absent. The table has around 7,800 clones, 65% to 70% seen once. This material consisted of PBMCs, taken after nivolumab (anti-PD-1) treatment. These TCRs come from a person between 40 and 80 years old with oral cavity squamous cell carcinoma. CDR3s include the opening cysteine and the closing phenylalanine or tryptophan. Fields, in order: D gene, V gene, J gene, clone size, CDR3 length, CDR3 DNA, CDR3 protein. The D gene is left open where the match is weak. The size entry is marked missing in some rows and otherwise reads once, few, many or a size class.

d_gene: -; v_gene: TRBV27; j_gene: TRBJ2-2; abundance: few; len: 14; CDR3nt: TGTGCCAGCAGTTTACAGGGACTCACCGGGGAGCTGTTTTTT; CDR3aa: CASSLQGLTGELFF
d_gene: TRBD1; v_gene: TRBV5-1; j_gene: TRBJ2-3; abundance: -; len: 14; CDR3nt: TGCGCCAGCAGCTTGGGGACAGGTCCCGATACGCAGTATTTT; CDR3aa: CASSLGTGPDTQYF
d_gene: TRBD2; v_gene: TRBV19; j_gene: TRBJ2-1; abundance: -; len: 16; CDR3nt: TGTGCCAGTTCTAGCGGGGGGGCCTTCTTAAGTGATGAGCAGTTCTTC; CDR3aa: CASSSGGAFLSDEQFF
d_gene: -; v_gene: TRBV6-6; j_gene: TRBJ2-7; abundance: -; len: 15; CDR3nt: TGTGCCAGCAGCCGCGAGACAGTTTCTGACTACGAGCAGTACTTC; CDR3aa: CASSRETVSDYEQYF
d_gene: -; v_gene: TRBV7-6; j_gene: TRBJ1-3; abundance: few; len: 16; CDR3nt: TGTGCCAGCAGCGAGACCTTGTCGGGGAAGGGAAACACCATATATTTT; CDR3aa: CASSETLSGKGNTIYF
d_gene: -; v_gene: TRBV6-1; j_gene: TRBJ1-6; abundance: -; len: 14; CDR3nt: TGTGCCAGCAGTGATGGACAGATTAATTCACCCCTCCACTTT; CDR3aa: CASSDGQINSPLHF
d_gene: -; v_gene: TRBV28; j_gene: TRBJ2-5; abundance: -; len: 10; CDR3nt: TGTGCCAGCGGTTGGGAGACCCAGTACTTC; CDR3aa: CASGWETQYF
d_gene: -; v_gene: TRBV5-6; j_gene: TRBJ1-1; abundance: -; len: 13; CDR3nt: TGTGCCAGCAGCAGGGGAGGGAACACTGAAGCTTTCTTT; CDR3aa: CASSRGGNTEAFF
d_gene: -; v_gene: TRBV27; j_gene: TRBJ2-2; abundance: -; len: 17; CDR3nt: TGTGCCAGCAGTTTACTTAGTGGTCCACCGAACACCGGGGAGCTGTTTTTT; CDR3aa: CASSLLSGPPNTGELFF
d_gene: TRBD1; v_gene: TRBV18; j_gene: TRBJ1-3; abundance: -; len: 16; CDR3nt: TGTGCCAGCTCCCCCGGTCACGACAGGGCCGGAAACACCATATATTTT; CDR3aa: CASSPGHDRAGNTIYF
d_gene: TRBD1; v_gene: TRBV19; j_gene: TRBJ2-5; abundance: few; len: 13; CDR3nt: TGTGCCAGTAGTTCGACAGGGGGCGAGACCCAGTACTTC; CDR3aa: CASSSTGGETQYF
d_gene: -; v_gene: TRBV30; j_gene: TRBJ2-7; abundance: -; len: 11; CDR3nt: TGTGCCTGGTTAGGATCCTACGAGCAGTACTTC; CDR3aa: CAWLGSYEQYF
d_gene: -; v_gene: TRBV11-2; j_gene: TRBJ1-2; abundance: -; len: 13; CDR3nt: TGTGCCAGCAGCTTAGGGTCAGGGATCGGCTACACCTTC; CDR3aa: CASSLGSGIGYTF
d_gene: TRBD1; v_gene: TRBV6-6; j_gene: TRBJ1-5; abundance: -; len: 15; CDR3nt: TGTGCCAGCAGCCCCGGGACAGGGGGGAATCAGCCCCAGCATTTT; CDR3aa: CASSPGTGGNQPQHF
d_gene: -; v_gene: TRBV6-6; j_gene: TRBJ1-5; abundance: -; len: 15; CDR3nt: TGTGCCAGCAGCCCTGGGAGCGGGTTAAATCAGCCCCAGCATTTT; CDR3aa: CASSPGSGLNQPQHF
d_gene: -; v_gene: TRBV27; j_gene: TRBJ2-1; abundance: -; len: 13; CDR3nt: TGTGCCAGCAGTTTATCTTACGGGAACGAGCAGTTCTTC; CDR3aa: CASSLSYGNEQFF
d_gene: -; v_gene: TRBV5-8; j_gene: TRBJ1-3; abundance: -; len: 15; CDR3nt: TGTGCCAGCAGCTTGCGGGAGTTCTCTGGAAACACCATATATTTT; CDR3aa: CASSLREFSGNTIYF
d_gene: -; v_gene: TRBV28; j_gene: TRBJ1-3; abundance: -; len: 13; CDR3nt: TGTGCCAGCATTAGAGGCTCTGGAAACACCATATATTTT; CDR3aa: CASIRGSGNTIYF
d_gene: -; v_gene: TRBV5-1; j_gene: TRBJ1-3; abundance: -; len: 15; CDR3nt: TGCGCCAGCAGCAGAGACGCCACCTCTGGAAACACCATATATTTT; CDR3aa: CASSRDATSGNTIYF
d_gene: TRBD1; v_gene: TRBV4-1; j_gene: TRBJ2-6; abundance: -; len: 19; CDR3nt: TGCGCCAGCAGCCAGTCGACGACAGGGTGGGTTTCTGGGGCCAACGTCCTGACTTTC; CDR3aa: CASSQSTTGWVSGANVLTF
d_gene: TRBD1; v_gene: TRBV28; j_gene: TRBJ2-2; abundance: few; len: 16; CDR3nt: TGTGCCAGCAGTTTAACTTATGGACAGGGGAGTGGGGAGCTGTTTTTT; CDR3aa: CASSLTYGQGSGELFF
d_gene: -; v_gene: TRBV6-5; j_gene: TRBJ1-5; abundance: -; len: 15; CDR3nt: TGTGCCAGCAGTCCGGACGGAGCCAGCAATCAGCCCCAGCATTTT; CDR3aa: CASSPDGASNQPQHF
d_gene: -; v_gene: TRBV7-7; j_gene: TRBJ2-2; abundance: few; len: 13; CDR3nt: TGTGCCAGCAGCCCTCAGAACACCGGGGAGCTGTTTTTT; CDR3aa: CASSPQNTGELFF
d_gene: -; v_gene: TRBV5-4; j_gene: TRBJ1-2; abundance: -; len: 13; CDR3nt: TGTGCCAGCAGCTTGGAGCGGGTTTCTGGCTACACCTTC; CDR3aa: CASSLERVSGYTF
d_gene: -; v_gene: TRBV6-1; j_gene: TRBJ1-1; abundance: once; len: 11; CDR3nt: TGTGCCAGCAGTGAAGCGGTAGAAGCTTTCTTT; CDR3aa: CASSEAVEAFF